Below are 6 T cell receptor beta chains sequenced from a single sample in a study of T-cell reconstitution after alpha-beta-depleted transplantation in children. This sample's TCRbeta library carried unique molecular identifier barcodes. TCRdb reprocessed the PCR reads via MiXCR and lists one record per CDR3 protein. The repertoire holds around 500,000 distinct CDR3 sequences, with around 13% as singletons. Sample: PBMCs from the stem cell graft donor, taken from the stem cell graft. These receptors were collected from a human donor who donated a stem cell graft to a child with combined immunodeficiency.

The rearrangement joins TRBV7-9 to TRBJ2-1; 9 positions match TRBD2. Trimming cost V 3 bases and J 4 bases; bases outside gene matches: 4. The CDR3 runs to 15 residues. Germline CDR1 reads SEHNR; CDR2 reads FQNEAQ (reference sequence). CDR3 protein: CASSFGLALYNEQFF. The CDR3 nucleotides are TGTGCCAGCAGCTTCGGACTAGCGCTGTACAATGAGCAGTTCTTC.

At least ten counts were recorded for this clonotype. V usage is TRBV15 and J usage is TRBJ2-7; tentatively, D is TRBD2 (5 bases). Looked up from germline, CDR1 is LNHNV and CDR2 is YYDKDF (reference sequence). The V and J ends lost 0 bases and 3 bases respectively, with 9 bases between them. The CDR3 is 14 residues long. The CDR3 DNA is TGTGCCACCAGCAGAGAACTAGTGGGCTACGAGCAGTACTTC. Translation: CATSRELVGYEQYF.

This clonotype was detected many times. This chain's CDR3 is CASRPAGLADYNEQFF. As DNA, the CDR3 is TGCGCCAGCAGGCCCGCGGGACTAGCAGACTACAATGAGCAGTTCTTC. This sequence joins TRBV5-1 and TRBJ2-1; 9 bases are a match to TRBD2. CDR1 is SGHRS, CDR2 YFSETQ, per germline. V dropped 5 bases and J dropped 3; count of bases not matched to a gene: 9. The CDR3 covers 16 residues.

This clonotype turned up a few times. This chain uses TRBV7-8 with TRBJ2-5, with D maybe TRBD2 (5 bases). This CDR3 spans 16 amino acids. Per germline, CDR1 SGHVS and CDR2 FQNEAQ. Trimming removed 1 base at V and 1 base at J, with 13 bases between. As DNA, the CDR3 is TGTGCCAGCAGCTTAGTTCTACTGAGCGGCCAAGAGACCCAGTACTTC. It specifies CASSLVLLSGQETQYF.

This clonotype has just a few counts. The J gene is TRBJ1-2, the V gene TRBV6-1; D is possibly TRBD1 (6 bases). Per the germline V gene, CDR1 is MNHNS and CDR2 is SASEGT. The CDR3 spans 16 residues. Trimming cost V 2 bases and J 2 bases, with 15 bases left between them. Here the CDR3 reads CASSERTRTVNYGYTF. CDR3 coding DNA: TGTGCCAGCAGTGAACGAACCCGGACAGTGAACTATGGCTACACCTTC.

As for this clonotype: A junction boundary mismatches the germline segment, possibly from a read error. The chain recombines TRBV4-2 with TRBJ2-1; 10 nucleotides match TRBD1. The CDR3 extends over 16 amino acids. Germline loops: CDR1 LGHNA, CDR2 YNFKEQ. CDR3 sequence (DNA): TGTGCCAGGAGCCTAGGACAGGGGGTATATAGAAATGAGCAGTTCTTC. This codes for CARSLGQGVYRNEQFF.